This T cell receptor (beta chain) was retrieved from a study of shared clonotypes between healthy human individuals. Measured with immunoSEQ multiplex PCR; TCRdb has only the in-frame clones, and not every one. Of some 1,600,000 clones in the sample, roughly 98% are singletons; the top ten hold roughly 0.45%. Trimming removed 4 bases at V and 2 bases at J, with 9 bases between. The CDR3 has 13 amino acids. The germline V gene has CDR1 KGHSH and CDR2 LQKENI. Sequenced material: naive CD4+ T cells sorted from blood. Subset denoted: CD45RA+ positively selected. This TCR was sampled from a man aged 25-40 years in good health. The chain joins TRBV18 to TRBJ2-7; D call uncertain. This CDR3 reads CASSLGIAYEQYF. CDR3 sequence (DNA): TGTGCCAGCTCACTGGGGATTGCCTACGAGCAGTACTTC.